This T cell receptor beta chain emerged from a study of blood T cell repertoires in COVID-19. Either two negative PCRs, clearance, or symptom resolution qualified Cohort 3 donors as recovered. The CDR3 runs 15 residues. Germline V lookup: CDR1 LNHDA, CDR2 SQIVND (reference sequence). Germline trimming cut 4 bases from V and 6 bases from J; bases unmatched to any gene: 4. TCRdb keeps only in-frame clones here, not all; method: immunoSEQ multiplex PCR. The table shows about 230,000 clones, with approximately 80% occurring only once. The sequence derives from a man aged 55-75 years who had recovered from COVID-19. The rearrangement links TRBV19 to TRBJ1-5, with TRBD1 matching 12 bases. Input material: PBMCs or T cells enriched from blood (not recorded which). CDR3 region: CASSTGQGAGQPQHF. CDR3 coding DNA: TGTGCCAGTAGTACGGGACAGGGGGCCGGTCAGCCCCAGCATTTT.